A selection of T cell receptor beta chains follows, all from one sample in a study of OX40 agonist ivuxolimab in advanced cancers. Assay: immunoSEQ multiplex PCR; the TCRdb copy retains only in-frame clones and omits some. The table shows around 64,000 clones, with around 90% occurring only once. The sample in question was CD4+ or CD8+ T cells sorted from blood, obtained in a trial of the OX40 agonist ivuxolimab. These receptors came from an adult with an advanced solid tumor such as melanoma, head and neck, liver or kidney cancer. Both conserved end residues are part of each CDR3. A D gene is named only where the DNA matches it firmly. The size of a clone is reported for some rows only, either as once, few or many, or as a class for expanded clones.

clone size: .
D gene: TRBD1
V gene: TRBV7-2
J gene: TRBJ1-5
CDR3 DNA: TGTGCCAGCAGCCCTGACAGGGGGGGTCAGCCCCAGCATTTT
CDR3 protein: CASSPDRGGQPQHF

clone size: .
D gene: .
V gene: TRBV6-1
J gene: TRBJ1-1
CDR3 DNA: TGTGCCAGCAGTGGGGGACAATCGAACACTGAAGCTTTCTTT
CDR3 protein: CASSGGQSNTEAFF

clone size: .
D gene: TRBD2
V gene: TRBV30
J gene: TRBJ2-5
CDR3 DNA: TGTGCCTGGAGTATTGGCGGGGAGGGCGGGGAGACCCAGTACTTC
CDR3 protein: CAWSIGGEGGETQYF

clone size: once
D gene: TRBD1
V gene: TRBV18
J gene: TRBJ1-5
CDR3 DNA: TGTGCCAGCTCACCCTCAAACCGGGACAGGGGCTTAGCTGGTTCGTCTCCGCCCCAGCATTTT
CDR3 protein: CASSPSNRDRGLAGSSPPQHF

clone size: .
D gene: .
V gene: TRBV9
J gene: TRBJ1-3
CDR3 DNA: TGTGCCAGCAGCGTTTCAGGGGCACGAAACACCATATATTTT
CDR3 protein: CASSVSGARNTIYF

clone size: .
D gene: .
V gene: TRBV13
J gene: TRBJ1-2
CDR3 DNA: TGTGCCAGCAGCTTAGGCTCTGGGGAAGACTATGGCTACACCTTC
CDR3 protein: CASSLGSGEDYGYTF

clone size: .
D gene: .
V gene: TRBV4-1
J gene: TRBJ2-7
CDR3 DNA: TGCGCCAGCAGCCAAGAGTTAGGCCCTCTTGACTACGAGCAGTACTTC
CDR3 protein: CASSQELGPLDYEQYF

clone size: .
D gene: TRBD1
V gene: TRBV6-6
J gene: TRBJ1-2
CDR3 DNA: TGTGCCACCTCCCGGGACAGGGAGGGCTACACCTTC
CDR3 protein: CATSRDREGYTF

clone size: .
D gene: .
V gene: TRBV16
J gene: TRBJ2-7
CDR3 DNA: TGTGCCAGCACCCCCAGGTCAACGTCCTACGAGCAGTACTTC
CDR3 protein: CASTPRSTSYEQYF

clone size: .
D gene: TRBD2
V gene: TRBV15
J gene: TRBJ2-1
CDR3 DNA: TGTGCCACCAGCAGAGGCCGGACTAGCGGGAACGTAAATGAGCAGTTCTTC
CDR3 protein: CATSRGRTSGNVNEQFF

clone size: .
D gene: .
V gene: TRBV4-3
J gene: TRBJ1-1
CDR3 DNA: TGCGCCAGCAGCCACCCGGGGGGTGAAGCTTTCTTT
CDR3 protein: CASSHPGGEAFF

clone size: few
D gene: TRBD2
V gene: TRBV29-1
J gene: TRBJ2-2
CDR3 DNA: TGCAGCGTAGCTAGCGGGAGGGGAACCGGGGAGCTGTTTTTT
CDR3 protein: CSVASGRGTGELFF

clone size: .
D gene: .
V gene: TRBV5-5
J gene: TRBJ1-3
CDR3 DNA: TGTGCCAGCAGCTTGCAGGGGAGCTCTGGAAACACCATATATTTT
CDR3 protein: CASSLQGSSGNTIYF

clone size: .
D gene: .
V gene: TRBV21-1
J gene: TRBJ1-2
CDR3 DNA: TGTGCCAGCAGCAAAGAACGCACCTATGGCTACACCTTC
CDR3 protein: CASSKERTYGYTF

clone size: .
D gene: TRBD1
V gene: TRBV7-2
J gene: TRBJ1-3
CDR3 DNA: TGTGCCAGCAGCTTAGTGGCAGGGGGCGCGGGAAACACCATATATTTT
CDR3 protein: CASSLVAGGAGNTIYF

clone size: few
D gene: .
V gene: TRBV4-1
J gene: TRBJ1-2
CDR3 DNA: TGCGCCAGCAGCCAAGAGGCAGGGGACTATGGCTACACCTTC
CDR3 protein: CASSQEAGDYGYTF

clone size: .
D gene: TRBD1
V gene: TRBV7-2
J gene: TRBJ2-1
CDR3 DNA: TGTGCCAGCAGCTTCGTCGGGACAGGCTCCTACAATGAGCAGTTCTTC
CDR3 protein: CASSFVGTGSYNEQFF

clone size: once
D gene: .
V gene: TRBV5-4
J gene: TRBJ2-6
CDR3 DNA: TGTGCCAGCAGCCCGACGCCGGACAGTCGGGGGGCCAACGTCCTGACTTTC
CDR3 protein: CASSPTPDSRGANVLTF

clone size: .
D gene: TRBD2
V gene: TRBV2
J gene: TRBJ2-5
CDR3 DNA: TGTGCCAGCAGTGACTTCGCGGGAGGGAACCAAGAGACCCAGTACTTC
CDR3 protein: CASSDFAGGNQETQYF

clone size: .
D gene: TRBD2
V gene: TRBV9
J gene: TRBJ2-7
CDR3 DNA: TGTGCCAGCAGCGGACTAGCGGGAGACTACGAGCAGTACTTC
CDR3 protein: CASSGLAGDYEQYF

clone size: .
D gene: .
V gene: TRBV19
J gene: TRBJ1-5
CDR3 DNA: TGTGCCAGTACCGTTACGTGGCAGGGGAGCAATCAGCCCCAGCATTTT
CDR3 protein: CASTVTWQGSNQPQHF

clone size: few
D gene: .
V gene: TRBV5-1
J gene: TRBJ1-1
CDR3 DNA: TGCGCCAGCAGCGCCGACGGTAGCGCTGAAGCTTTCTTT
CDR3 protein: CASSADGSAEAFF

clone size: .
D gene: TRBD1
V gene: TRBV7-6
J gene: TRBJ1-4
CDR3 DNA: TGTGCCAGCAGTCGAACAGGGGGCTGGGCAACTAATGAAAAACTGTTTTTT
CDR3 protein: CASSRTGGWATNEKLFF

clone size: .
D gene: .
V gene: TRBV28
J gene: TRBJ2-5
CDR3 DNA: TGTGCCAGCACCTTTTTGACAGGCGGCGGGGAGACCCAGTACTTC
CDR3 protein: CASTFLTGGGETQYF

clone size: .
D gene: TRBD2
V gene: TRBV7-2
J gene: TRBJ2-5
CDR3 DNA: TGTGCCAGCAGCCTTAGCGGGAGAGGGGAGACCCAGTACTTC
CDR3 protein: CASSLSGRGETQYF

clone size: .
D gene: .
V gene: TRBV6-6
J gene: TRBJ2-2
CDR3 DNA: TGTGCCAGCAAAGGCGAGCGCACCGGGGAGCTGTTTTTT
CDR3 protein: CASKGERTGELFF

clone size: .
D gene: .
V gene: TRBV9
J gene: TRBJ2-6
CDR3 DNA: TGTGCCAGCAGCCCTCGGTCCCTGGCCAACGTCCTGACTTTC
CDR3 protein: CASSPRSLANVLTF

clone size: .
D gene: TRBD1
V gene: TRBV28
J gene: TRBJ1-6
CDR3 DNA: TGTGCCAGCAGTTCTCGGACAGGGGGGTATAATTCACCCCTCCACTTT
CDR3 protein: CASSSRTGGYNSPLHF

clone size: .
D gene: .
V gene: TRBV9
J gene: TRBJ1-5
CDR3 DNA: TGTGCCAGCAGCGTCTCTGGCAGCAATCAGCCCCAGCATTTT
CDR3 protein: CASSVSGSNQPQHF

clone size: few
D gene: .
V gene: TRBV4-1
J gene: TRBJ2-1
CDR3 DNA: TGCGCCAGCAGCCCCGGGAGCTCCTACAATGAGCAGTTCTTC
CDR3 protein: CASSPGSSYNEQFF

clone size: .
D gene: TRBD2
V gene: TRBV19
J gene: TRBJ2-5
CDR3 DNA: TGTGCCAGTAGTAATCGAGCGGGGGTGGAGACCCAGTACTTC
CDR3 protein: CASSNRAGVETQYF

clone size: .
D gene: TRBD2
V gene: TRBV4-3
J gene: TRBJ2-3
CDR3 DNA: TGCGCCGCCTCTGGCGGGGGTAGCACAGATACGCAGTATTTT
CDR3 protein: CAASGGGSTDTQYF

clone size: .
D gene: TRBD1
V gene: TRBV4-1
J gene: TRBJ2-3
CDR3 DNA: TGCGCCAGTAAAACGGGGACAGGGTTTGGAGATACGCAGTATTTT
CDR3 protein: CASKTGTGFGDTQYF

clone size: .
D gene: TRBD2
V gene: TRBV18
J gene: TRBJ2-1
CDR3 DNA: TGTGCCAGCTCACCACGCGGGAGGGCCTACAATGAGCAGTTCTTC
CDR3 protein: CASSPRGRAYNEQFF

clone size: .
D gene: .
V gene: TRBV11-2
J gene: TRBJ1-6
CDR3 DNA: TGTGCCAGCAGCTTAGTGCAGGTTGCACCCCTCCACTTT
CDR3 protein: CASSLVQVAPLHF

clone size: .
D gene: .
V gene: TRBV5-5
J gene: TRBJ2-3
CDR3 DNA: TGTGCCATGGCAGGCTACACAGATACGCAGTATTTT
CDR3 protein: CAMAGYTDTQYF

clone size: .
D gene: .
V gene: TRBV5-4
J gene: TRBJ1-2
CDR3 DNA: TGTGCCAGCAGCTTGGACAGGGCCGACTATGGCTACACCTTC
CDR3 protein: CASSLDRADYGYTF

clone size: .
D gene: .
V gene: TRBV11-3
J gene: TRBJ1-1
CDR3 DNA: TGTGCCAGCAGCTTAGAGGGGGGCTTAACTGAAGCTTTCTTT
CDR3 protein: CASSLEGGLTEAFF

clone size: .
D gene: .
V gene: TRBV13
J gene: TRBJ2-3
CDR3 DNA: TGTGCCAGCAGCTTAGGCTTTCTCCGCACAGATACGCAGTATTTT
CDR3 protein: CASSLGFLRTDTQYF

clone size: few
D gene: .
V gene: TRBV30
J gene: TRBJ1-2
CDR3 DNA: TGTGCCTGGAGTGTTGTCCCGTGGTATGGCTACACCTTC
CDR3 protein: CAWSVVPWYGYTF

clone size: .
D gene: .
V gene: TRBV7-8
J gene: TRBJ1-1
CDR3 DNA: TGTGCCAGCAGCTTGGGCAGGAACACTGAAGCTTTCTTT
CDR3 protein: CASSLGRNTEAFF

clone size: once
D gene: .
V gene: TRBV20-1
J gene: TRBJ2-7
CDR3 DNA: TGCAGTGCTAGACCAGCCTGCGAGCAGTACTTC
CDR3 protein: CSARPACEQYF

clone size: .
D gene: TRBD2
V gene: TRBV14
J gene: TRBJ2-3
CDR3 DNA: TGTGCCAGCAGCCAGAAGGGACTATCTACAGATACGCAGTATTTT
CDR3 protein: CASSQKGLSTDTQYF

clone size: once
D gene: TRBD1
V gene: TRBV19
J gene: TRBJ2-2
CDR3 DNA: TGTGCCAGTAGCGCGCGTCAGGGGGTTGACACCGGGGAGCTGTTTTTT
CDR3 protein: CASSARQGVDTGELFF

clone size: .
D gene: TRBD1
V gene: TRBV7-8
J gene: TRBJ1-5
CDR3 DNA: TGTGCCAGCAGCTTTTCTGTTACAGGGGATCAGCCCCAGCATTTT
CDR3 protein: CASSFSVTGDQPQHF

clone size: .
D gene: TRBD2
V gene: TRBV10-2
J gene: TRBJ2-2
CDR3 DNA: TGCGCCACCTCTGGAGTAGCGGGAGCCGTCGCCGGGGAGCTGTTTTTT
CDR3 protein: CATSGVAGAVAGELFF

clone size: .
D gene: .
V gene: TRBV7-9
J gene: TRBJ1-2
CDR3 DNA: TGTGCCAGCAGCTCCCATGGACGGAGTAGGGGCTACACCTTC
CDR3 protein: CASSSHGRSRGYTF

clone size: .
D gene: .
V gene: TRBV9
J gene: TRBJ2-5
CDR3 DNA: TGTGCCAGCAGCGCCACCAGGGCGGATTGGGAGACCCAGTACTTC
CDR3 protein: CASSATRADWETQYF

clone size: .
D gene: TRBD1
V gene: TRBV19
J gene: TRBJ1-5
CDR3 DNA: TGTGCCAGTACCTATCACCGAAGACAGGGTTTACCCAATCAGCCCCAGCATTTT
CDR3 protein: CASTYHRRQGLPNQPQHF

clone size: .
D gene: .
V gene: TRBV27
J gene: TRBJ2-3
CDR3 DNA: TGTGCCAGCAGTCGCACATACACAGATACGCAGTATTTT
CDR3 protein: CASSRTYTDTQYF

clone size: .
D gene: .
V gene: TRBV9
J gene: TRBJ2-7
CDR3 DNA: TGTGCCAGCGGATCCGGGACACACTACGAGCAGTACTTC
CDR3 protein: CASGSGTHYEQYF

clone size: .
D gene: .
V gene: TRBV9
J gene: TRBJ1-3
CDR3 DNA: TGTGCCAGCAGCGTGTCGACGGGGAGCTCTGGAAACACCATATATTTT
CDR3 protein: CASSVSTGSSGNTIYF

clone size: .
D gene: TRBD2
V gene: TRBV7-2
J gene: TRBJ2-7
CDR3 DNA: TGTGCCAGCAGCTCGGGGGGTGCTTCCTACGAGCAGTACTTC
CDR3 protein: CASSSGGASYEQYF

clone size: .
D gene: TRBD1
V gene: TRBV29-1
J gene: TRBJ2-7
CDR3 DNA: TGCAGCGCAACAAGGACAGGGAGCTACGAGCAGTACTTC
CDR3 protein: CSATRTGSYEQYF

clone size: .
D gene: .
V gene: TRBV7-6
J gene: TRBJ1-3
CDR3 DNA: TGTGCCAGCAGCCCCCGCAGCCCTGGAAACACCATATATTTT
CDR3 protein: CASSPRSPGNTIYF